This is a list of T cell receptor beta chains from one sample in a study of cytomegalovirus exposure and HLA in healthy donors. Only in-frame clones appear in the TCRdb table, and some are missing; sequencing was by immunoSEQ multiplex PCR. The sample yields roughly 110,000 clones, roughly 72% seen once. The sample comprised PBMCs. Receptors originate from a man between 25 and 39 years old in good health and CMV-seronegative. Each CDR3 is given with its conserved first and last residue. D genes are given only for firm matches. Some rows mark clone size as missing; the rest say once, few, many or name a class of expanded clone.

CDR3nt: TGCGCCAGCAGCCCACCTGCGGGGACCGGGGCCAACGTCCTGACTTTC
CDR3aa: CASSPPAGTGANVLTF
d_gene: -
abundance: -
j_gene: TRBJ2-6
v_gene: TRBV4-1

CDR3nt: TGTGCCAGTAGCATCGGGGGGGAGAACACCGGGGAGCTGTTTTTT
CDR3aa: CASSIGGENTGELFF
d_gene: TRBD2
abundance: -
j_gene: TRBJ2-2
v_gene: TRBV19

CDR3nt: TGTGCCAGCATTAGAGAAGCAACTAATGAAAAACTGTTTTTT
CDR3aa: CASIREATNEKLFF
d_gene: -
abundance: -
j_gene: TRBJ1-4
v_gene: TRBV6-6

CDR3nt: TGCGCCAGCAGCTTTACAGGGGGCACTGAAGCTTTCTTT
CDR3aa: CASSFTGGTEAFF
d_gene: TRBD1
abundance: few
j_gene: TRBJ1-1
v_gene: TRBV5-1

CDR3nt: TGTGCCAGTAGCCTCACACAGGGTTCGAGCGAGCAGTACTTC
CDR3aa: CASSLTQGSSEQYF
d_gene: -
abundance: once
j_gene: TRBJ2-7
v_gene: TRBV19

CDR3nt: TGTGCCAGCAGCATACAGGGGGGGGCCCAAGAGACCCAGTACTTC
CDR3aa: CASSIQGGAQETQYF
d_gene: -
abundance: -
j_gene: TRBJ2-5
v_gene: TRBV6-6

CDR3nt: TGCGCCAGCAGCTCTCTTCTCGGACAGGTGAACACTGAAGCTTTCTTT
CDR3aa: CASSSLLGQVNTEAFF
d_gene: TRBD1
abundance: -
j_gene: TRBJ1-1
v_gene: TRBV5-1

CDR3nt: TGTGCCAGCGGGAACATGGGGCTCTATGGCTACACCTTC
CDR3aa: CASGNMGLYGYTF
d_gene: -
abundance: once
j_gene: TRBJ1-2
v_gene: TRBV2

CDR3nt: TGTGCCAGCAGCCCCTCCAGGAATGAGCAGTTCTTC
CDR3aa: CASSPSRNEQFF
d_gene: -
abundance: -
j_gene: TRBJ2-1
v_gene: TRBV7-8

CDR3nt: TGTGCCAGCAGCGTAGGGACTAGCGGGGGGGTCCTCCAAGAGACCCAGTACTTC
CDR3aa: CASSVGTSGGVLQETQYF
d_gene: TRBD2
abundance: -
j_gene: TRBJ2-5
v_gene: TRBV9

CDR3nt: TGCGCCAGCAGCAAACAGGAGATCCAAGAGACCCAGTACTTC
CDR3aa: CASSKQEIQETQYF
d_gene: -
abundance: -
j_gene: TRBJ2-5
v_gene: TRBV5-1

CDR3nt: TGCGCCAGCAGCAGACAGGGTTCTGATGAGCAGTTCTTC
CDR3aa: CASSRQGSDEQFF
d_gene: TRBD1
abundance: few
j_gene: TRBJ2-1
v_gene: TRBV4-1

CDR3nt: TGTGCCAGTAGTATTTTAAGGGCAGCGGGAGACGGAGAGCAGTACTTC
CDR3aa: CASSILRAAGDGEQYF
d_gene: TRBD2
abundance: -
j_gene: TRBJ2-7
v_gene: TRBV19

CDR3nt: TGTGCCAGCACCAGGGGGCGAGGCTACACCTTC
CDR3aa: CASTRGRGYTF
d_gene: TRBD1
abundance: -
j_gene: TRBJ1-2
v_gene: TRBV5-6

CDR3nt: TGTGCCAGCAGTGGGCGGGACTCACCCTACGAGCAGTACTTC
CDR3aa: CASSGRDSPYEQYF
d_gene: -
abundance: -
j_gene: TRBJ2-7
v_gene: TRBV6-5

CDR3nt: TGTGCCAGCAGCTTGAGGGGACAGCAACGCTACACCTTC
CDR3aa: CASSLRGQQRYTF
d_gene: TRBD1
abundance: -
j_gene: TRBJ1-2
v_gene: TRBV5-6

CDR3nt: TGTGCCAGCAGCCTACCGGGACAGACAAACATTCAGTACTTC
CDR3aa: CASSLPGQTNIQYF
d_gene: TRBD1
abundance: -
j_gene: TRBJ2-4
v_gene: TRBV28

CDR3nt: TGTGCCAGCAGCCACCACGCCGTTTGGCGGCCCCTTACGGGAGAGACCCAGTACTTC
CDR3aa: CASSHHAVWRPLTGETQYF
d_gene: -
abundance: -
j_gene: TRBJ2-5
v_gene: TRBV7-9

CDR3nt: TGTGCCAGCAGCTCCTCCGGGACAGGGGAGGATGAGCAGTTCTTC
CDR3aa: CASSSSGTGEDEQFF
d_gene: TRBD1
abundance: -
j_gene: TRBJ2-1
v_gene: TRBV7-7

CDR3nt: TGTGCCAGCAGTGCGACTAGAACAGATACGCAGTATTTT
CDR3aa: CASSATRTDTQYF
d_gene: -
abundance: -
j_gene: TRBJ2-3
v_gene: TRBV2

CDR3nt: TGCGCCAGCAGCCCCCATGGGACAGGGGGCTACGAGCAGTACTTC
CDR3aa: CASSPHGTGGYEQYF
d_gene: TRBD1
abundance: -
j_gene: TRBJ2-7
v_gene: TRBV4-1

CDR3nt: TGTGCCAGCAGCTACTCGGACTCTAGCGGACAGTACGAGCAGTACTTC
CDR3aa: CASSYSDSSGQYEQYF
d_gene: -
abundance: -
j_gene: TRBJ2-7
v_gene: TRBV21-1

CDR3nt: TGTGCCAGCAGTTTCGCAGGAGGTAGCGGGCGGTCCTACGAGCAGTACTTC
CDR3aa: CASSFAGGSGRSYEQYF
d_gene: TRBD2
abundance: -
j_gene: TRBJ2-7
v_gene: TRBV28

CDR3nt: TGTGCCAGCAGCTTATCCAGGGGGCGGGGGGCTTTCTTT
CDR3aa: CASSLSRGRGAFF
d_gene: TRBD1
abundance: -
j_gene: TRBJ1-1
v_gene: TRBV13

CDR3nt: TGTGCCAGCAATTTGAGTTGGAACACTGAAGCTTTCTTT
CDR3aa: CASNLSWNTEAFF
d_gene: -
abundance: -
j_gene: TRBJ1-1
v_gene: TRBV28

CDR3nt: TGTGCCAGCAGCTTGGGACAGGGGACGGGTGAGCAGTACTTC
CDR3aa: CASSLGQGTGEQYF
d_gene: TRBD1
abundance: -
j_gene: TRBJ2-7
v_gene: TRBV5-4

CDR3nt: TGTGCCAGCAGCCAAGATTGGGCTGCCTCCTACGAGCAGTACTTC
CDR3aa: CASSQDWAASYEQYF
d_gene: -
abundance: few
j_gene: TRBJ2-7
v_gene: TRBV4-2

CDR3nt: TGTGCCAGCAGCGAGGGGTGGAAGCCAGGGGCTAGCTCCTACGAGCAGTACTTC
CDR3aa: CASSEGWKPGASSYEQYF
d_gene: -
abundance: -
j_gene: TRBJ2-7
v_gene: TRBV11-1

CDR3nt: TGCGCCAGCAGCCGAACCGGGACAGAGTTATTGGACGAGCAGTACTTC
CDR3aa: CASSRTGTELLDEQYF
d_gene: TRBD1
abundance: -
j_gene: TRBJ2-7
v_gene: TRBV5-1

CDR3nt: TGTGCCACTCTCTCGGGGGGTAACACCGGGGAGCTGTTTTTT
CDR3aa: CATLSGGNTGELFF
d_gene: TRBD2
abundance: -
j_gene: TRBJ2-2
v_gene: TRBV28

CDR3nt: TGCAGCGTTGAAGACGGTCACTCTGGAAACACCATATATTTT
CDR3aa: CSVEDGHSGNTIYF
d_gene: -
abundance: -
j_gene: TRBJ1-3
v_gene: TRBV29-1